This T cell receptor beta chain appears in the sequencing data of a study of cytomegalovirus exposure and HLA in healthy donors. The PCR contained 60 Vbeta and 13 Jbeta primers. The protocol was immunoSEQ multiplex PCR, while the TCRdb copy is restricted to in-frame clones and leaves out a portion. The repertoire holds about 98,000 clones, with approximately 80% as singletons. The TCR comes from a man aged 60 to 75 in good health and CMV-seropositive. Sequencing was done on a sample of PBMCs.

The CDR3 spells CASSLGGLGKTEAFF. As DNA, the CDR3 is TGTGCCAGCAGCTTAGGGGGCCTCGGCAAAACTGAAGCTTTCTTT. The J gene is TRBJ1-1, the V gene TRBV7-2; possible D gene TRBD1, 5 bases. The CDR3 runs 15 residues. Germline CDR1 and CDR2: SGHTA and FQGNSA. V lost 1 base and J lost 5, with 14 bases in between.